These 11 T cell receptor beta chains share one sample of origin, sequenced in a study of blood T cells in healthy people across ages. The use of a sample-barcoded 5' primer and a J-beta primer mix characterized a second PCR of about 6 to 12 cycles. TCRdb ran MiXCR on the 5' RACE reads and lists one entry per CDR3 protein. This table has some 900,000 distinct CDR3 sequences, 25% to 30% appearing once. Material: blood. These TCRs come from a woman aged 80 or over in good health.

This clonotype appeared many times. V usage is TRBV11-2 and J usage is TRBJ2-3, with 8 bases that match TRBD2. Per the germline V gene, CDR1 is SGHAT and CDR2 is FQNNGV. This CDR3 is built from 16 residues. J gave up 1 base and V 2 bases, and 5 bases lay outside the gene matches. CDR3 in amino acids: CASSLQSGGRTDTQYF. The CDR3 nucleotides are TGTGCCAGCAGCTTACAAAGCGGGGGCCGCACAGATACGCAGTATTTT.

Ten or more counts support this clonotype. The chain has TRBV5-5 and TRBJ1-6; unclear D gene. The CDR3 has 14 amino acids. V was shortened by 0 bases and J by 11 bases, with 12 bases between the two germline ends. Germline V CDR1 and CDR2: SGHKS, YYEKEE (reference sequence). The chain's CDR3 is CASSLANRVTPLHF. For the CDR3, the DNA is TGTGCCAGCAGCTTGGCCAACCGGGTGACACCCCTCCACTTT. Looking up the rest from reference TRBV5-5 and TRBJ1-6 gives the full variable domain: DAGVTQSPTHLIKTRGQQVTLRCSPISGHKSVSWYQQVLGQGPQFIFQYYEKEERGRGNFPDRFSARQFPNYSSELNVNALLLGDSALYLCASSLANRVTPLHFGNGTRLTVT.

Details on this clonotype: This sequence may be a read error, since a much larger clone differs from it by one base. The rearrangement joins TRBV5-1 to TRBJ2-6; TRBD1 matches at 8 bases. The germline CDR1 and CDR2 sequences are SGHRS and YFSETQ. The CDR3 has 17 residues. This CDR3 is CASSPGQVLSGANVRTF. The CDR3, as DNA: TGCGCCAGCAGCCCGGGACAGGTCTTATCTGGGGCCAACGTCCGGACTTTC.

The chain combines TRBV7-2 with TRBJ2-3; 12 nucleotides agree with TRBD2. After removal of 4 bases from V and 6 bases from J, the junction contained 8 bases not matched to a gene. The CDR3 sequence is 16 residues long. Germline V gene lookup returns CDR1 SGHTA and CDR2 FQGNSA. In DNA, the CDR3 is TGTGCCAGCAGCTCAGGACTAGCGGGACCAGTGGATACGCAGTATTTT. Its protein is CASSSGLAGPVDTQYF.

This clonotype came up many times. The chain recombines TRBV7-9 with TRBJ1-2; 9 nucleotides line up with TRBD1. This CDR3 is built from 15 residues. The V gene's germline CDR1 is SEHNR and CDR2 FQNEAQ (reference sequence). V lost 4 bases to trimming and J lost 4 bases; unmatched junction nucleotides: 7. This chain's CDR3 is CASSYLTGGGYGYTF. The CDR3 DNA reads as TGTGCCAGCAGCTATCTCACAGGGGGCGGCTATGGCTACACCTTC.

The chain joins TRBV18 to TRBJ1-1; 11 bases are shared with TRBD1. Germline loops: CDR1 KGHSH, CDR2 LQKENI. V lost 6 bases, J lost 4 bases, and 10 bases stayed unmatched. This CDR3 has 16 residues. DNA of the CDR3: TGTGCCAGCTCTCGCGCAACCGGGACAGGGGGCACTGAAGCTTTCTTT. Its translation is CASSRATGTGGTEAFF.

There are many counts of this clonotype. This chain links TRBV6-1 with TRBJ2-5; TRBD2 agrees at 9 bases. Germline CDR1 reads MNHNS; CDR2 reads SASEGT. This CDR3 spans 15 amino acids. Trimming cost V 6 bases and J 7 bases; bases outside gene matches: 12. CDR3 nucleotides: TGTGCCAGCAGCGGAACTAGCGGGTCACCGGGGACCCAGTACTTC. Translation gives CASSGTSGSPGTQYF.

Ten or more counts support this clonotype. The chain recombines TRBV2 with TRBJ2-1; 11 nucleotides agree with TRBD1. From germline, CDR1 is SNHLY and CDR2 FYNNEI. The CDR3 has 13 residues. J lost 7 bases, V lost 11 bases, and 7 bases had no gene match. DNA of the CDR3: TGTGCCGGAGGGGACAGGGGGTGGAATGAGCAGTTCTTC. It codes for CAGGDRGWNEQFF. The entire variable domain, with the rest obtained from reference TRBV2 and TRBJ2-1, is as follows: EPEVTQTPSHQVTQMGQEVILRCVPISNHLYFYWYRQILGQKVEFLVSFYNNEISEKSEIFDDQFSVERPDGSNFTLKIRSTKLEDSAMYFCAGGDRGWNEQFFGPGTRLTVL.

At least ten counts were recorded for this clonotype. CDR3 DNA sequence: TGTGCCAGCAGCCACACGACAGCACCCCAAGAGACCCAGTACTTC. Encoded protein: CASSHTTAPQETQYF. The chain joins TRBV3-1 to TRBJ2-5; possibly TRBD1 for D (5 bases). The CDR3 spans 15 residues. Germline assignment: CDR1 LGHDT and CDR2 YNNKEL (reference sequence). V lost 3 bases, J lost 1 base, and 12 bases lay in between.

V usage is TRBV5-5 and J usage is TRBJ2-5; 11 bases align to TRBD2. With 0 bases clipped from V and 2 bases from J, the junction kept 15 bases outside the gene matches. The CDR3 length is 20 residues. The germline V gene has CDR1 SGHKS and CDR2 YYEKEE (reference sequence). CDR3 in DNA: TGTGCCAGCAGCTTGGTTCCCACTAGCGGGGGCCTCACGAGTCAAGAGACCCAGTACTTC. Amino acid sequence: CASSLVPTSGGLTSQETQYF.

The chain recombines TRBV20-1 with TRBJ1-4; no clear D. Germline CDR1 and CDR2: DFQATT and SNEGSKA (reference sequence). The CDR3 loop spans 14 amino acids. V shed 6 bases and J shed 0 bases, with 11 bases lying between them. In nucleotides, the CDR3 is TGCAGTGCGCCGAGACATTCAACTAATGAAAAACTGTTTTTT. It encodes CSAPRHSTNEKLFF.